The 27 T cell receptor beta chains below all came from one sample that was sequenced in a study of tumor-infiltrating lymphocytes in primary liver carcinoma. Production of TCR beta cDNA used around 0.45 ug total RNA together with a constant-region primer. Three nested multiplex PCR rounds of slightly modified ARM-PCR generated TCR beta libraries. PCR rounds one and two used TRBV1-TRBV30 forward primers with a C-beta reverse primer for 10 cycles each. TCRdb fed the multiplex PCR reads into MiXCR, producing one record per CDR3 protein. The data contain 300,000 to 400,000 distinct CDR3 sequences, around three fifths of them seen just once; the ten biggest clones take up 5.5% to 7%. Unsorted whole blood served as the source of blood RNA, and germline DNA was extracted as well. Sequenced: peripheral blood. Every receptor here comes from a man between 40 and 49 years old with primary liver carcinoma and hepatitis B virus infection.

Regarding this clonotype: At one end, the junction sequence differs from germline, possibly due to a read error. This sequence joins TRBV24-1 and TRBJ2-7, with 8 nucleotides matching TRBD1. This CDR3 contains 13 residues. CDR1 KGHDR and CDR2 SFDVKD come from the germline V gene. CDR3 DNA sequence: TGTGCCACCGGTGATGGAGACAGGGGTCTACGGTACTTC. It encodes CATGDGDRGLRYF.

As regards this clonotype: This could be a read error, since a much larger clone is one nucleotide away. V usage is TRBV28 and J usage is TRBJ2-7; possible D gene TRBD2, 6 bases. CDR1 MDHEN and CDR2 SYDVKM come from the germline V gene. This CDR3 has 14 residues. The CDR3 sequence: CASSSSASSYEQCF. In DNA form, the CDR3 reads TGTGCCAGCAGTTCTAGCGCGAGCTCCTACGAGCAGTGCTTC.

To note about this clonotype: One junction end does not reproduce the germline sequence, and a read error may be involved. This chain uses TRBV11-3 with TRBJ2-1; 16 bases match TRBD2. The germline CDR1 and CDR2 sequences are SGHNT and YENEEA. This CDR3 is built from 16 residues. This CDR3 reads CANSQGGLAGGCEQFF. CDR3 coding DNA: TGTGCCAACAGCCAGGGGGGACTAGCGGGAGGGTGTGAGCAGTTCTTC. Using reference TRBV11-3 and TRBJ2-1 for the parts outside the CDR3, the full variable domain is EAGVVQSPRYKIIEKKQPVAFWCNPISGHNTLYWYLQNLGQGPELLIRYENEEAVDDSQLPKDRFSAERLKGVDSTLKIQPAELGDSAVYLCANSQGGLAGGCEQFFGPGTRLTVL.

This sequence joins TRBV5-1 and TRBJ2-5; no clear D gene. The germline CDR1 and CDR2 sequences are SGHRS and YFSETQ. Trimming shortened V by 1 base and J by 5 bases, and 9 bases separated the two germline ends. There are 13 residues in the CDR3. The CDR3 spells CASSLISMETQYF. CDR3 sequence (DNA): TGCGCCAGCAGCTTGATATCGATGGAGACCCAGTACTTC. The variable domain in full, completed from reference TRBV5-1 and TRBJ2-5, reads KAGVTQTPRYLIKTRGQQVTLSCSPISGHRSVSWYQQTPGQGLQFLFEYFSETQRNKGNFPGRFSGRQFSNSRSEMNVSTLELGDSALYLCASSLISMETQYFGPGTRLLVL.

The CDR3 loop reads CASIINRVTSYEQYF. The CDR3 DNA is TGTGCCTCCATAATCAACAGGGTAACCTCCTACGAGCAGTACTTC. The chain is built from TRBV5-5 and TRBJ2-7, with D possibly being TRBD1 (6 bases). V dropped 10 bases and J dropped 0 bases, with 20 bases sitting between them. Germline V gene lookup returns CDR1 SGHKS and CDR2 YYEKEE (reference sequence). The CDR3 length is 15 residues.

A word on this clonotype: A read error may produce the germline difference seen at one junction end. The chain has TRBV11-2 and TRBJ2-1; D is perhaps TRBD2 (6 bases). Per germline, CDR1 SGHAT and CDR2 FQNNGV. CDR3 length equals 15 residues. The CDR3 DNA is TGTGCCGGCAGCTTAGTCGGAGGGTCTTACAATGAGCAGTTCTTC. Translation gives CAGSLVGGSYNEQFF.

This clonotype was counted at least ten times. V usage is TRBV12-3 or TRBV12-4 and J usage is TRBJ1-5; no reliable D call. CDR3 size: 15 residues. Between the trimmed V and J ends, which lost 2 bases and 0 bases, there was a span of 8 bases. The chain's CDR3 is CASSLLADSNQPQHF. The CDR3 bases are TGTGCCAGCAGTTTACTGGCAGATAGCAATCAGCCCCAGCATTTT.

With regard to this clonotype: It may be a read error: a sequence one base away is much more abundant. The rearrangement uses TRBV6-5 and TRBJ1-1, with D unresolved. Trimming left V 6 bases short and J 6 bases short, with 14 bases between. This CDR3 region has 13 residues. Germline assignment: CDR1 MNHEY and CDR2 SVGAGI. In DNA, the CDR3 is TGTGCCAGCAGGTATGACGGCGGGGCTGAAGCTTTCTTT. It is translated as CASRYDGGAEAFF.

In the case of this clonotype: A much larger clone differs from this one at a single base, so this may be a read error. The gene calls are TRBV5-6 and TRBJ2-7, with TRBD1 as a possible D gene (5 bases). The CDR3 covers 11 residues. CDR1 is SGHDT, CDR2 YYEEEE, per germline. In DNA, the CDR3 is TGTGCCAGCAGCGCAGGGTCCGAGCAGCACTTC. Protein product: CASSAGSEQHF. Looking up the rest from reference TRBV5-6 and TRBJ2-7 gives the full variable domain: DAGVTQSPTHLIKTRGQQVTLRCSPKSGHDTVSWYQQALGQGPQFIFQYYEEEERQRGNFPDRFSGHQFPNYSSELNVNALLLGDSALYLCASSAGSEQHFGPGTRLTVT.

To note about this clonotype: This could be a read error, since a much larger clone is one nucleotide away. The rearrangement uses TRBV5-4 and TRBJ2-1; D not resolved. The ends were cut back, 3 bases at V and 10 bases at J, with 11 bases in the middle. Germline values: CDR1 SGHNT, CDR2 YYREEE (reference sequence). There are 12 residues in the CDR3. CDR3 in amino acids: CASSSRIGEQFF. CDR3 DNA sequence: TGTGCCAGCAGCTCACGCATTGGGGAGCAGTTCTTC.

This clonotype occurred a few times. This chain links TRBV24-1 with TRBJ2-2; 8 bases are a match to TRBD2. Germline-derived CDR1 and CDR2 are KGHDR and SFDVKD. The trim removed 5 bases at V and 4 bases at J, leaving 2 bases unmatched. The CDR3 has 14 amino acids. This chain's CDR3 is CATSAAGVTGELFF. CDR3 DNA: TGTGCCACCAGTGCAGCGGGAGTCACCGGGGAGCTGTTTTTT.

This clonotype has at least ten counts. V usage is TRBV10-3 and J usage is TRBJ2-1, with 8 bases identical to TRBD2. The V and J ends lost 2 bases and 4 bases, in that order; junction bases with no gene match: 7. This CDR3 comprises 16 residues. The germline V gene encodes CDR1 ENHRY and CDR2 SYGVKD. In DNA, the CDR3 is TGTGCCATCAGTGAGGATCCGGGAGGGTCTTACAATGAGCAGTTCTTC. The encoded protein is CAISEDPGGSYNEQFF.

As to this clonotype: The germline gene is not matched at one end of the junction; a read error may be the cause. The chain is built from TRBV6-6 and TRBJ2-7; 11 bases line up with TRBD2. This CDR3 is built from 15 residues. Germline loops: CDR1 MNHNY, CDR2 SVGAGI (reference sequence). This CDR3 is CANSPTSGNPYEQYF. In DNA form, the CDR3 reads TGTGCCAACAGTCCGACTAGCGGGAACCCCTACGAGCAGTACTTC.

A word on this clonotype: Germline and junction disagree at one end, which may indicate a read error. The chain has TRBV11-2 and TRBJ2-1; D gene ambiguous. CDR1 and CDR2 (germline): SGHAT, FQNNGV. The CDR3 spans 12 residues. The CDR3 sequence: CARSLGFNEQLF. The CDR3 nucleotides are TGTGCCCGCAGCTTAGGCTTTAATGAGCAGCTCTTC.

This clonotype occurred many times. This chain connects TRBV4-2 to TRBJ1-4, with 7 bases fitting TRBD1. The V gene end was trimmed by 1 base and the J gene end by 2 bases; junction bases not matched to a gene: 4. The CDR3 spans 16 residues. Germline V lookup: CDR1 LGHNA, CDR2 YNFKEQ. CDR3 sequence: CASSQGGGSTNEKLFF. CDR3 sequence (DNA): TGTGCCAGCAGCCAAGGAGGGGGCTCGACTAATGAAAAACTGTTTTTT.

This clonotype was seen only a few times. In nucleotides, the CDR3 is TGTGCCAGCGGGACAGGGTACCAAGAGACCCAGTACTTC. This codes for CASGTGYQETQYF. The V and J genes are TRBV28 and TRBJ2-5; 9 bases align to TRBD1. The CDR3 is made up of 13 amino acids. V dropped 8 bases and J dropped 0; count of bases not matched to a gene: 1. Germline lookup yields CDR1 MDHEN and CDR2 SYDVKM. Combining the CDR3 with reference TRBV28 and TRBJ2-5 gives the whole variable domain DVKVTQSSRYLVKRTGEKVFLECVQDMDHENMFWYRQDPGLGLRLIYFSYDVKMKEKGDIPEGYSVSREKKERFSLILESASTNQTSMYLCASGTGYQETQYFGPGTRLLVL.

A remark on this clonotype: In this CDR3 the conserved last residue, phenylalanine or tryptophan, is missing, so a read error is likely. V is TRBV4-1 and J is TRBJ2-1; perhaps TRBD2 as D (6 bases). CDR1 and CDR2 from the germline V gene are MGHRA and YSYEKL. V was pared by 1 base and J by 1 base, with 11 bases between. The CDR3 covers 16 residues. The CDR3 here is CASSQAVRGSYNEQFI. The DNA for the CDR3 is TGCGCCAGCAGCCAAGCGGTGCGGGGTTCCTACAATGAGCAGTTCATC.

Of note for this clonotype: A junction boundary mismatches the germline segment, possibly from a read error. The chain links TRBV11-2 to TRBJ2-7; possibly TRBD1 for D (7 bases). Germline V gene data show CDR1 as SGHAT and CDR2 as FQNNGV. The CDR3 runs to 19 residues. The CDR3 loop is CVSSLGGQRAPSDSYEHYF. Here the CDR3 DNA reads TGTGTCAGTAGCTTAGGGGGACAGAGGGCCCCTAGCGACTCCTACGAGCACTACTTC.

With respect to this clonotype: At one end, the junction sequence differs from germline, possibly due to a read error. The chain is built from TRBV7-9 and TRBJ1-2, with D maybe TRBD1 (5 bases). The CDR3 consists of 13 residues. Germline V gene data show CDR1 as SEHNR and CDR2 as FQNEAQ (reference sequence). The CDR3 coding sequence is TGTGCCGGCAGCTCCCAGGGCTTATATGGCTACACCTTC. This encodes CAGSSQGLYGYTF.

This clonotype showed up many times. The rearrangement links TRBV10-2 to TRBJ2-3; D remains ambiguous. There are 12 residues in the CDR3. Trimming shortened V by 6 bases and J by 0 bases, and 4 bases separated the two germline ends. The germline gives CDR1 WSHSY, CDR2 SAAADI. CDR3 nucleotide sequence: TGCGCCAGCAGAACTAGCACAGATACGCAGTATTTT. Translation: CASRTSTDTQYF.

The genes are TRBV29-1 and TRBJ2-3; 7 bases line up with TRBD2. The CDR3 spans 15 residues. The germline V gene has CDR1 SQVTM and CDR2 ANQGSEA. V dropped 7 bases and J dropped 11; count of bases not matched to a gene: 21. CDR3 DNA: TGCAGCGCTGAGGCTAGCGGAACAGACACAGGTATGCAGTATTTT. It is translated as CSAEASGTDTGMQYF.

The table lists this clonotype with a count of one. It may be a read error: a sequence one base away is much more abundant. The chain couples TRBV6-2 or TRBV6-3 to TRBJ2-7; tentative D call: TRBD2 (6 bases). Trimming removed 6 bases from V and 2 bases from J, with 14 bases in between. Germline V gene data show CDR1 as MNHEY and CDR2 as SVGEGT. This CDR3 spans 14 amino acids. The CDR3 DNA reads as TGTGCCAGCAGGTCCGCGGGACTCCCCTACGAGCAGTACTTC. Amino acids: CASRSAGLPYEQYF.

A word on this clonotype: A read error may be the cause here, since a much bigger clone is one base away. The rearrangement uses TRBV6-6 and TRBJ1-6; 8 nucleotides align to TRBD1. V lost 6 bases to trimming and J lost 10 bases; unmatched junction nucleotides: 8. Germline CDR1 is MNHNY and CDR2 is SVGAGI (reference sequence). CDR3 length: 14 amino acids. CDR3 coding DNA: TGTGCCAGCAGACCGGACAGGGAGGGATCACCCCTCCACTTT. The encoded protein is CASRPDREGSPLHF.

This clonotype was seen a few times. V usage is TRBV28 and J usage is TRBJ1-1; no reliable D call. Germline-derived CDR1 and CDR2 are MDHEN and SYDVKM. The CDR3 runs to 14 residues. V dropped 1 base and J dropped 5 bases, with 11 bases sitting between them. CDR3 loop: CASSLFPGKTEAFF. DNA of the CDR3: TGTGCCAGCAGTTTATTTCCCGGAAAAACTGAAGCTTTCTTT.

A remark on this clonotype: A read error is possible here, since a much larger clone lies one base away. The chain employs TRBV5-5 and TRBJ2-1, with TRBD1 identical over 10 bases. This CDR3 is built from 16 residues. Germline trimming cut 5 bases from V and 4 bases from J; bases unmatched to any gene: 9. The germline CDR1 and CDR2 sequences are SGHKS and YYEKEE (reference sequence). Here the CDR3 DNA reads TGTGCCAGCAGTCGTGCCGGGACAGGGGCTTACAATGAGCAGTTCTTC. Its protein product is CASSRAGTGAYNEQFF.

This clonotype showed up just once. With a much larger clone just one base away, this may be a read error. This rearrangement joins TRBV12-3 or TRBV12-4 to TRBJ2-3; D might be TRBD2 (5 bases). The length of the CDR3 is 12 residues. The chain's CDR3 is CGTLGQSDTQYF. CDR3 nucleotides: TGTGGCACACTAGGGCAATCAGATACGCAGTATTTT.

On this clonotype itself: The conserved phenylalanine or tryptophan normally closing the CDR3 is absent here, so this likely arose from a read error. It is unclear where the CDR3 begins or ends on the DNA, so no DNA is shown, and the CDR3 is as TCRdb lists it. V usage is TRBV11-2 and J usage is TRBJ2-3; no DNA check was done on the table's D call, TRBD2. Germline V gives CDR1 SGHAT, CDR2 FQNNGV. The CDR3 is made up of 15 amino acids, end residues included. CDR3 region: CASSPQGLETDRQYY.